The 29 T cell receptor beta chains in this list originate from one sample, sequenced in a study of identical twins. One entry per CDR3 protein results from TCRdb running MiXCR on the 5' RACE reads. The repertoire has roughly 630,000 distinct CDR3 sequences, roughly 7.2% of them found once; the top ten carry 1.6%. The same sample was also used in a study of yellow fever vaccine responses in identical twins.

Sequenced: PBMCs. The origin of the receptors is a woman between 18 and 29 years old in good health.

The J gene is TRBJ2-1, the V gene TRBV5-1, with D possibly being TRBD1 (6 bases). Trimming took off 0 bases at V and 4 bases at J, with 11 bases between the two ends. Germline assignment: CDR1 SGHRS and CDR2 YFSETQ. CDR3 length equals 15 residues. The CDR3 here is CASSLAQQGYNEQFF. The CDR3 bases are TGCGCCAGCAGCTTGGCCCAGCAGGGGTACAATGAGCAGTTCTTC.

Many counts were recorded for this clonotype. The chain carries TRBV20-1 and TRBJ2-5, with 7 bases lining up with TRBD2. The CDR3 extends over 13 amino acids. The V gene's germline CDR1 is DFQATT and CDR2 SNEGSKA (reference sequence). The V and J ends lost 3 bases and 3 bases, in that order; junction bases with no gene match: 4. CDR3 region: CSASPLAKETQYF. The CDR3 region has the DNA TGCAGTGCTAGTCCACTAGCGAAAGAGACCCAGTACTTC.

The sample holds a few counts of this clonotype. The V and J genes are TRBV11-2 and TRBJ2-1; 8 bases fit TRBD2. This CDR3 has 18 amino acids. Losses at the gene ends were 2 bases for V and 2 bases for J; bases not matched to a gene: 11. In germline, CDR1 is SGHAT, CDR2 FQNNGV. CDR3 coding DNA: TGTGCCAGCAGCTTACGATCCGGGACTAGGGGCCCCTACAATGAGCAGTTCTTC. This codes for CASSLRSGTRGPYNEQFF.

A few counts support this clonotype. The chain links TRBV5-5 to TRBJ2-1; D might be TRBD2 (6 bases). Trimming removed 4 bases at V and 0 bases at J, with 11 bases between. The germline V gene has CDR1 SGHKS and CDR2 YYEKEE (reference sequence). CDR3 length equals 15 residues. The CDR3 sequence: CASSPRGNSYNEQFF. CDR3 sequence (DNA): TGTGCCAGCAGCCCGCGGGGCAACTCCTACAATGAGCAGTTCTTC.

The rearrangement links TRBV14 to TRBJ2-1; D perhaps matches TRBD1 (6 bases). Germline CDR1 and CDR2: SGHDN and FVKESK. There are 19 residues in the CDR3. Trimming cost V 0 bases and J 8 bases, with 26 bases left between them. This CDR3 is CASSQDTTLDSYLGDEQFF. For the CDR3, the DNA is TGTGCCAGCAGCCAAGACACTACCCTGGACAGTTACCTGGGAGATGAGCAGTTCTTC.

V gene TRBV27 combines with J gene TRBJ2-1; a weak D match, TRBD2 (6 bases). This CDR3 has 16 residues. CDR1 and CDR2 from the germline V gene are MNHEY and SMNVEV (reference sequence). Between the trimmed V and J ends, which lost 3 bases and 6 bases, there was a span of 18 bases. CDR3 DNA sequence: TGTGCCAGCAGTTTTCTTCCAGGCGGGGCGACCAATGAGCAGTTCTTC. It translates to CASSFLPGGATNEQFF.

This clonotype came up many times. The chain has TRBV10-3 and TRBJ1-5; unclear D gene. This CDR3 has 12 residues. Germline CDR1 reads ENHRY; CDR2 reads SYGVKD. Trimming removed 8 bases from V and 2 bases from J, with 7 bases in between. CDR3 bases: TGTGCCATCGGGAGCGGCAATCAGCCCCAGCATTTT. Translating gives CAIGSGNQPQHF.

This clonotype was seen a handful of times. The chain uses TRBV3-1 and TRBJ2-1, with D possibly being TRBD2 (5 bases). Germline CDR1 is LGHDT and CDR2 is YNNKEL (reference sequence). V was pared by 1 base and J by 5 bases, with 12 bases between. This CDR3 has 15 amino acids. As DNA, the CDR3 is TGTGCCAGCAGCCAAGGGGGAGAATTACACAATGAGCAGTTCTTC. It is translated as CASSQGGELHNEQFF.

The chain carries TRBV19 and TRBJ1-6; D uncertain. The CDR3 spans 13 residues. The V gene's germline CDR1 is LNHDA and CDR2 SQIVND (reference sequence). Trimming left V 5 bases short and J 7 bases short, with 9 bases between. CDR3 in DNA: TGTGCCAGTAGTTACCCGGACAATTCACCCCTCCACTTT. Translating gives CASSYPDNSPLHF.

The chain recombines TRBV11-3 with TRBJ2-7; 11 nucleotides line up with TRBD2. Germline lookup yields CDR1 SGHNT and CDR2 YENEEA. The CDR3 consists of 17 residues. Trimming at V came to 3 bases and at J to 4 bases, leaving 11 bases not matched to a gene. The CDR3 DNA follows: TGTGCCAGCAGCTTGGGGGGTTTAGCGGGAGGGGATTACGAGCAGTACTTC. It codes for CASSLGGLAGGDYEQYF.

A few counts support this clonotype. The chain recombines TRBV11-2 with TRBJ2-1; 10 nucleotides match TRBD1. The V gene end was trimmed by 2 bases and the J gene end by 4 bases; junction bases not matched to a gene: 5. This CDR3 is 16 amino acids long. Germline CDR1 SGHAT, CDR2 FQNNGV. The CDR3 reads CASSLLGTGVYNEQFF. The CDR3 DNA reads TGTGCCAGCAGCTTACTCGGGACAGGGGTTTACAATGAGCAGTTCTTC.

The sample holds many counts of this clonotype. The DNA of the CDR3 is TGTGCCAGCAGCTGGACAGGGGGCACCGGGGAGCTGTTTTTT. Amino acids: CASSWTGGTGELFF. The V gene is TRBV27, the J gene TRBJ2-2; 10 nucleotides align to TRBD1. Trimming at V came to 6 bases and at J to 4 bases, leaving 2 bases not matched to a gene. The germline V gene has CDR1 MNHEY and CDR2 SMNVEV (reference sequence). This CDR3 contains 14 residues.

This clonotype was counted between two and nine times. The rearrangement uses TRBV29-1 and TRBJ2-2; possible D gene TRBD2, 6 bases. Between the trimmed V and J ends, which lost 4 bases and 0 bases, there was a span of 12 bases. Germline V CDR1 and CDR2: SQVTM, ANQGSEA. The CDR3 consists of 15 residues. CDR3 DNA sequence: TGCAGCGTTGGTGGGTTAGCGGCGAACACCGGGGAGCTGTTTTTT. As protein: CSVGGLAANTGELFF.

The rearrangement joins TRBV4-1 to TRBJ1-4; D remains unclear. Trimming pared 0 bases from V and 0 bases from J, leaving 8 bases between. The CDR3 contains 16 residues. Germline CDR1 and CDR2: MGHRA and YSYEKL. CDR3 residues: CASSQDSATTNEKLFF. CDR3 nucleotides: TGCGCCAGCAGCCAAGATAGCGCAACAACTAATGAAAAACTGTTTTTT.

In this sample, this clonotype turned up a few times. V gene TRBV25-1 combines with J gene TRBJ1-2; D is uncertain. The germline V gene encodes CDR1 MGHDK and CDR2 SYGVNS. Trimming took off 5 bases at V and 0 bases at J, with 10 bases between the two ends. The CDR3 consists of 14 residues. The CDR3 bases are TGTGCCAGCAGTTGGGAAGGAACTAACTATGGCTACACCTTC. Protein product: CASSWEGTNYGYTF.

In this sample, this clonotype turned up a few times. This rearrangement joins TRBV24-1 to TRBJ1-5; no definite D call. Germline lookup yields CDR1 KGHDR and CDR2 SFDVKD. This CDR3 has 13 amino acids. Between the trimmed V and J ends, which lost 4 bases and 5 bases, there was a span of 8 bases. CDR3 region: CATSEVGYQPQHF. As DNA, the CDR3 is TGTGCCACCAGTGAAGTAGGATATCAGCCCCAGCATTTT.

J is TRBJ2-7 and V is TRBV7-9; TRBD2 matches 7 bases. CDR3 length: 16 residues. Germline CDR1 SEHNR, CDR2 FQNEAQ (reference sequence). V trimming: 0 bases; J trimming: 0 bases; junction bases outside the gene matches: 5. CDR3 residues: CASSLALAGNSYEQYF. The CDR3 bases are TGTGCCAGCAGCTTAGCTTTAGCGGGTAACTCCTACGAGCAGTACTTC.

The CDR3 protein is CASSRGQSQPQHF. In DNA, the CDR3 is TGTGCCAGTAGCAGGGGCCAATCACAGCCCCAGCATTTT. V and J are TRBV19 and TRBJ1-5; TRBD1 is a possible D gene (6 bases). The germline gives CDR1 LNHDA, CDR2 SQIVND (reference sequence). Trimming took 6 bases from V and 7 from J, leaving 13 bases between them. The CDR3 loop spans 13 amino acids. Based on the CDR3 plus reference TRBV19 and TRBJ1-5, the full variable domain is DGGITQSPKYLFRKEGQNVTLSCEQNLNHDAMYWYRQDPGQGLRLIYYSQIVNDFQKGDIAEGYSVSREKKESFPLTVTSAQKNPTAFYLCASSRGQSQPQHFGDGTRLSIL.

The J gene is TRBJ2-2, the V gene TRBV5-6; tentative D call: TRBD2 (5 bases). Trimming cost V 2 bases and J 4 bases, with 12 bases left between them. Germline V gene sequence: CDR1 SGHDT, CDR2 YYEEEE. This CDR3 is 15 amino acids long. The CDR3 DNA reads TGTGCCAGCAGCTTCAAGGGAGTGGGCACCGGGGAGCTGTTTTTT. Amino acid sequence: CASSFKGVGTGELFF.

This chain joins TRBV6-5 and TRBJ1-2; no firm D call. Germline V CDR1 and CDR2: MNHEY, SVGAGI. The CDR3 loop spans 12 amino acids. V shed 8 bases and J shed 4 bases, with 11 bases lying between them. CDR3: CASYLGRYGYTF. The DNA for the CDR3 is TGTGCCAGCTATTTGGGTCGCTATGGCTACACCTTC.

Note on this clonotype: One base away lies a much larger clone, so this may be a sequencing read error. The chain has TRBV5-6 and TRBJ2-1; a weak D match, TRBD2 (6 bases). V lost 4 bases, J lost 0 bases, and 23 bases lay in between. Germline CDR1 SGHDT, CDR2 YYEEEE. The CDR3 is 19 amino acids. Here the CDR3 DNA reads TGTGCCAGCAGCAGGCCTAGCGCGCGAGCCCGGAGCTCCTACAATGAGCAGTTCTTC. It specifies CASSRPSARARSSYNEQFF.

There are many counts of this clonotype. This sequence joins TRBV5-1 and TRBJ2-2, with unresolved D. V lost 0 bases and J lost 7, with 13 bases in between. The CDR3 runs 15 residues. Per the germline V gene, CDR1 is SGHRS and CDR2 is YFSETQ. The CDR3 DNA follows: TGCGCCAGCAGCTTGGGGGCCATGGGCGACGGGGAGCTGTTTTTT. This gives the protein CASSLGAMGDGELFF. The full variable domain, completed using reference TRBV5-1 and TRBJ2-2, is KAGVTQTPRYLIKTRGQQVTLSCSPISGHRSVSWYQQTPGQGLQFLFEYFSETQRNKGNFPGRFSGRQFSNSRSEMNVSTLELGDSALYLCASSLGAMGDGELFFGEGSRLTVL.

This clonotype was recorded a few times. CDR3 amino acids: CASSRQPGQGTYEQYF. The CDR3 bases are TGTGCCAGCTCCAGACAGCCGGGACAGGGAACCTACGAGCAGTACTTC. The chain employs TRBV18 and TRBJ2-7; 9 bases align to TRBD1. Germline loops: CDR1 KGHSH, CDR2 LQKENI. CDR3 length: 16 residues. The V segment lost 6 bases and the J segment 2 bases; nucleotides outside the gene matches: 11.

The rearrangement links TRBV29-1 to TRBJ2-5, with 11 bases that match TRBD2. The V gene end was trimmed by 3 bases and the J gene end by 7 bases; junction bases not matched to a gene: 10. Germline assignment: CDR1 SQVTM and CDR2 ANQGSEA. The CDR3 is made up of 15 amino acids. For the CDR3, the DNA is TGCAGCGTTGAGGGACTAGCGGTGGGAAGGGGGACCCAGTACTTC. Its protein product is CSVEGLAVGRGTQYF.

The gene calls are TRBV2 and TRBJ2-7; tentative D call: TRBD2 (5 bases). Trimming removed 0 bases from V and 0 bases from J, with 12 bases in between. The CDR3 contains 16 residues. CDR1 and CDR2 from the germline V gene are SNHLY and FYNNEI. As DNA, the CDR3 is TGTGCCAGCAGTGAAGCGGCGAGGGTAAGCTCCTACGAGCAGTACTTC. It specifies CASSEAARVSSYEQYF.

This clonotype showed up many times. This chain joins TRBV6-2 or TRBV6-3 and TRBJ2-5; no firm D call. Germline V lookup: CDR1 MNHEY, CDR2 SVGEGT. Trimming removed 6 bases from V and 1 base from J, with 15 bases in between. The CDR3 consists of 15 residues. The CDR3 nucleotides read TGTGCCAGCAGGAGGTCGTCGGGCCTCCAAGAGACCCAGTACTTC. Translated, it gives CASRRSSGLQETQYF.

This clonotype was observed a handful of times. The chain joins TRBV12-3 or TRBV12-4 to TRBJ2-1; D tentatively reads TRBD1 or TRBD2 (5 bases each). The CDR3 sequence is 16 residues long. Trimming pared 5 bases from V and 0 bases from J, leaving 14 bases between. The CDR3 DNA reads as TGTGCCAGCAGTCCCCGGGACGCCAGCTCCTACAATGAGCAGTTCTTC. As protein: CASSPRDASSYNEQFF.

There are many counts of this clonotype. The V call is TRBV7-2, the J call TRBJ2-3; D possibly corresponds to TRBD2 (5 bases). Trimming took 4 bases from V and 4 from J, leaving 12 bases between them. Germline loops: CDR1 SGHTA, CDR2 FQGNSA. This CDR3 comprises 14 residues. CDR3 nucleotides: TGTGCCAGCAGCTCAAGGCCTAGCCCAGATACGCAGTATTTT. Protein product: CASSSRPSPDTQYF. The complete variable domain, with remaining parts taken from reference TRBV7-2 and TRBJ2-3, reads GAGVSQSPSNKVTEKGKDVELRCDPISGHTALYWYRQSLGQGLEFLIYFQGNSAPDKSGLPSDRFSAERTGGSVSTLTIQRTQQEDSAVYLCASSSRPSPDTQYFGPGTRLTVL.

The chain joins TRBV6-6 to TRBJ1-2; no definite D call. The CDR3 covers 13 residues. Trimming left V 0 bases short and J 7 bases short, with 9 bases between. Germline-derived CDR1 and CDR2 are MNHNY and SVGAGI (reference sequence). The CDR3: CASSYSQDPGYTF. The CDR3 nucleotides read TGTGCCAGCAGTTACTCACAAGACCCTGGCTACACCTTC.